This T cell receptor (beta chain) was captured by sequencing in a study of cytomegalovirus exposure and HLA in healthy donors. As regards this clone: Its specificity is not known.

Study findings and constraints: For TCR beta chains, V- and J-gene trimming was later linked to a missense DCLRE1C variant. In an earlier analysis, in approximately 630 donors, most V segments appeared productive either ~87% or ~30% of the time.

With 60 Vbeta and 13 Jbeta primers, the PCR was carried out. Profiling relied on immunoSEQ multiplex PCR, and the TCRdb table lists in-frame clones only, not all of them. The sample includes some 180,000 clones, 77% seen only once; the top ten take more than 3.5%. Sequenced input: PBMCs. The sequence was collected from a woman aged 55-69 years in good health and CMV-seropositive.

In nucleotides, the CDR3 is TGTGCCAGCAGCTTAGGCCCAGTGACTGAAGCTTTCTTT. It is translated as CASSLGPVTEAFF. The chain joins TRBV7-8 to TRBJ1-1; D unresolved. Germline CDR1 reads SGHVS; CDR2 reads FQNEAQ. V lost 1 base and J 5 bases, leaving 8 bases between the germline ends. The CDR3 length is 13 residues.